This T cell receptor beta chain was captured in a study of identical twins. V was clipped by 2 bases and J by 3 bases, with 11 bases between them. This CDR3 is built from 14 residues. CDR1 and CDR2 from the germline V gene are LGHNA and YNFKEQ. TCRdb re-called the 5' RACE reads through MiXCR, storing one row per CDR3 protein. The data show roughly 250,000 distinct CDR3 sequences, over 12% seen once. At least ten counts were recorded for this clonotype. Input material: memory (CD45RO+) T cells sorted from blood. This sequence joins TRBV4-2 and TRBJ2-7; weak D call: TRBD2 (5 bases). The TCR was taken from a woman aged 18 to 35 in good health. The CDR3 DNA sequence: TGTGCCAGCAGCCAACCCGGACGGGACTACGAGCAGTACTTC. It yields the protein CASSQPGRDYEQYF.